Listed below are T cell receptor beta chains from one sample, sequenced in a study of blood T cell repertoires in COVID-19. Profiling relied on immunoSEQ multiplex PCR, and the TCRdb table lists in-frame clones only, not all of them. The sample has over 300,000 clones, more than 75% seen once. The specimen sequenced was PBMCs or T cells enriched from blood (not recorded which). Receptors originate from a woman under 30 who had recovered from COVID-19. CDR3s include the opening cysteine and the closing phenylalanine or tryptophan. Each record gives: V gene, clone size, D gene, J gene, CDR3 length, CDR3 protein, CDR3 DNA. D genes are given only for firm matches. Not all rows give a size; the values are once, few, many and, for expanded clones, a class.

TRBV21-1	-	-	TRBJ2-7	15	CASSRGRTPLYEQYF	TGTGCCAGCAGCCGAGGTAGGACACCCCTTTACGAGCAGTACTTC
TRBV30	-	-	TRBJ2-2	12	CAWSPFTGELFF	TGTGCCTGGAGTCCGTTCACCGGGGAGCTGTTTTTT
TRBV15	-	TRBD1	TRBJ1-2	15	CATSRGTRTGHGYTF	TGTGCCACCAGCAGAGGGACGCGGACAGGGCATGGCTACACCTTC
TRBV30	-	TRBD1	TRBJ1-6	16	CAWTLRLTGANSPLHF	TGTGCCTGGACCTTGAGGCTGACAGGGGCTAATTCACCCCTCCACTTT
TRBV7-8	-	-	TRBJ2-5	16	CASSLGQGGFQETQYF	TGTGCCAGCAGCTTAGGGCAGGGGGGTTTCCAAGAGACCCAGTACTTC
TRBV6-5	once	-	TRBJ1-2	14	CASSIHAGNYGYTF	TGTGCCAGCAGCATACATGCAGGGAACTATGGCTACACCTTC
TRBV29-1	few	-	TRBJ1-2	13	CSVEEGANYGYTF	TGCAGCGTTGAAGAGGGGGCGAACTATGGCTACACCTTC
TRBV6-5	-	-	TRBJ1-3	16	CASSYSSGTSGNTIYF	TGTGCCAGCAGTTACTCGAGCGGGACCTCTGGAAACACCATATATTTT
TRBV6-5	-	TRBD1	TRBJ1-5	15	CASLGQVYSNQPQHF	TGTGCCAGCCTGGGACAGGTCTATAGCAATCAGCCCCAGCATTTT
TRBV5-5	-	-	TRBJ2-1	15	CASSLDRTDNNEQFF	TGTGCCAGCAGCTTGGATCGGACAGACAACAATGAGCAGTTCTTC
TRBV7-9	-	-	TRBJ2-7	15	CASSFSAGPPYEQYF	TGTGCCAGCAGCTTTTCGGCGGGCCCCCCATACGAGCAGTACTTC
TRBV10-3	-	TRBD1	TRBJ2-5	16	CAISPSLTGGQETQYF	TGTGCCATCAGTCCTTCTCTGACAGGGGGTCAAGAGACCCAGTACTTC
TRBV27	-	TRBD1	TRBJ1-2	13	CASRRDSAYGYTF	TGTGCCAGCCGCCGGGACAGCGCCTATGGCTACACCTTC
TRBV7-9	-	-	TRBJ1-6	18	CASSSPDAASSYNSPLHF	TGTGCCAGCAGCTCCCCCGACGCAGCGAGCTCCTATAATTCACCCCTCCACTTT
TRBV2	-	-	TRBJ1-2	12	CATQGPSYGYTF	TGTGCCACCCAGGGGCCAAGCTATGGCTACACCTTC
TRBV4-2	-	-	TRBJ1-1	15	CASSQGGDMNTEAFF	TGTGCCAGCAGCCAAGGGGGGGATATGAACACTGAAGCTTTCTTT
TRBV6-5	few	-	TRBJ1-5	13	CASSLDRDQPQHF	TGTGCCAGCAGTCTGGACAGAGATCAGCCCCAGCATTTT
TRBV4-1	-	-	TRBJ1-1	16	CASSQDSVGWNTEAFF	TGCGCCAGCAGCCAAGATTCGGTGGGCTGGAACACTGAAGCTTTCTTT
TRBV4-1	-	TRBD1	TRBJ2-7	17	CASSQELGDRDSYEQYF	TGCGCCAGCAGCCAAGAATTGGGGGACAGGGACTCCTACGAGCAGTACTTC
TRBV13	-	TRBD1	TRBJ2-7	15	CASSPLQGARIEQYF	TGTGCCAGCAGCCCACTCCAGGGGGCGCGGATTGAGCAGTACTTC
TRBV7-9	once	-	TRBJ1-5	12	CASSPNNQPQHF	TGTGCCAGCAGCCCTAATAATCAGCCCCAGCATTTT
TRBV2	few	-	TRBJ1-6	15	CASSEGWERNSPLHF	TGTGCCAGCAGTGAGGGGTGGGAGCGTAATTCACCCCTCCACTTT
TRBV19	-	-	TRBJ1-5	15	CASSMGRGVDQPQHF	TGTGCCAGTAGTATGGGTCGGGGGGTGGATCAGCCCCAGCATTTT
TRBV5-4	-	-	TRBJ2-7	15	CASSLSISEAYEQYF	TGTGCCAGCAGCTTGAGCATTAGCGAGGCCTACGAGCAGTACTTC
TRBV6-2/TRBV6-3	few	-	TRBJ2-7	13	CASSPPDRGEQYF	TGTGCCAGCAGCCCCCCCGACCGCGGGGAGCAGTACTTC
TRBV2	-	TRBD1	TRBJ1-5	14	CASIMGQGGQPQHF	TGTGCCAGCATAATGGGACAGGGAGGCCAGCCCCAGCATTTT
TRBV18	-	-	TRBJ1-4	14	CASSRGATNEKLFF	TGTGCCAGCTCACGCGGGGCAACTAATGAAAAACTGTTTTTT
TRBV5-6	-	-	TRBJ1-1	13	CASSKYPEGEAFF	TGTGCCAGCAGCAAGTATCCAGAGGGTGAAGCTTTCTTT
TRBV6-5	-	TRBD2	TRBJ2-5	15	CASSPRPGRGETQYF	TGTGCCAGCAGTCCCCGCCCCGGGAGGGGAGAGACCCAGTACTTC
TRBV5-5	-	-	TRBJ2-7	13	CASSFTGPHEQYF	TGTGCCAGCAGCTTCACAGGGCCCCACGAGCAGTACTTC
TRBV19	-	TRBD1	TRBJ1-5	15	CASSTEQGAYQPQHF	TGTGCCAGTAGTACGGAACAGGGGGCCTATCAGCCCCAGCATTTT
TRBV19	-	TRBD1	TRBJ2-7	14	CASSPRGQGYEQYF	TGTGCCAGTAGCCCTCGGGGACAGGGCTACGAGCAGTACTTC